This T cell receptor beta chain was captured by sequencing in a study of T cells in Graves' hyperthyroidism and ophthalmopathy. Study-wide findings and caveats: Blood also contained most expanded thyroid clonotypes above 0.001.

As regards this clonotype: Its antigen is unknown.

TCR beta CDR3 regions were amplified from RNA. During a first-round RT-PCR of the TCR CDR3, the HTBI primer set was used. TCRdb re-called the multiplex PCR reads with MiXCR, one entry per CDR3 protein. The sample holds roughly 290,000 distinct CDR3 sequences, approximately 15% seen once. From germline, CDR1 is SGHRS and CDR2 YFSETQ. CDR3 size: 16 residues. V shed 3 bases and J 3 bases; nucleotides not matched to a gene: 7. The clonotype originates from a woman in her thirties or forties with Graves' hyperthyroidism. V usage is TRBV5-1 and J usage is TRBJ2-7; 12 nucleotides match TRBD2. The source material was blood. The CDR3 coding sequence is TGCGCCAGCAGCTCTTTTCCGGGACTAGCGGGCTACGAGCAGTACTTC. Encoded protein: CASSSFPGLAGYEQYF.